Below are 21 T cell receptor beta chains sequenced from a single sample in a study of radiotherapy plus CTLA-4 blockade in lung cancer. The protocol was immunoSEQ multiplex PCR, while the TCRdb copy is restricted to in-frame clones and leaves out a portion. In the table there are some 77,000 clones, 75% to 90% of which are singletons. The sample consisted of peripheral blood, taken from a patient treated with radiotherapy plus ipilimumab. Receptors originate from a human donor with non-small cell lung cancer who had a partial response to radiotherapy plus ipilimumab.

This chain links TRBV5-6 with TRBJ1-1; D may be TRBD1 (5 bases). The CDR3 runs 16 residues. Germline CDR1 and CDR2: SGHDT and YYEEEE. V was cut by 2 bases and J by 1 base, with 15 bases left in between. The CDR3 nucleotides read TGTGCCAGCAGCTTACCTCCCAACAGGAAGAACACTGAAGCTTTCTTT. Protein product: CASSLPPNRKNTEAFF.

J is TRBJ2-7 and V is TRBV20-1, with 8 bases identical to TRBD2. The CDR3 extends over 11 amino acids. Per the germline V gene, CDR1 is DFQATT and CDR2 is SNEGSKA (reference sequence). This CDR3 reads CSARGQGLVAV. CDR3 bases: TGCAGTGCTAGGGGTCAGGGACTAGTTGCCGTC.

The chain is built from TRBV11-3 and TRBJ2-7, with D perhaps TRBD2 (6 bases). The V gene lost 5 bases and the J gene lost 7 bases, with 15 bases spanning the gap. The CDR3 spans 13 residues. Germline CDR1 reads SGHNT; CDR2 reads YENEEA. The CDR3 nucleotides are TGTGCCAGCAGCCCCGGGGACTTATCGGAGCAGTACTTC. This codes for CASSPGDLSEQYF. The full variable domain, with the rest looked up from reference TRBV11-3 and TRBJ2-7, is EAGVVQSPRYKIIEKKQPVAFWCNPISGHNTLYWYLQNLGQGPELLIRYENEEAVDDSQLPKDRFSAERLKGVDSTLKIQPAELGDSAVYLCASSPGDLSEQYFGPGTRLTVT.

The CDR3 protein is CASSSPTGAQETQYF. The CDR3, as DNA: TGTGCCAGCAGCTCCCCGACAGGGGCCCAAGAGACCCAGTACTTC. This chain connects TRBV28 to TRBJ2-5, with 8 positions matching TRBD1. Losses at the gene ends were 6 bases for V and 1 base for J; bases not matched to a gene: 7. This CDR3 is 15 amino acids long. Per the germline V gene, CDR1 is MDHEN and CDR2 is SYDVKM.

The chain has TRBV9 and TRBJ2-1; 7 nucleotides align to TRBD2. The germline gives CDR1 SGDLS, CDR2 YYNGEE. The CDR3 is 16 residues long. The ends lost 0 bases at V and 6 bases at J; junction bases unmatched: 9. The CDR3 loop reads CASSVVGFASGNEQFF. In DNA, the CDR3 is TGTGCCAGCAGCGTAGTTGGATTTGCTAGCGGCAATGAGCAGTTCTTC. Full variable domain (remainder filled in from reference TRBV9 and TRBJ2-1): DSGVTQTPKHLITATGQRVTLRCSPRSGDLSVYWYQQSLDQGLQFLIQYYNGEERAKGNILERFSAQQFPDLHSELNLSSLELGDSALYFCASSVVGFASGNEQFFGPGTRLTVL.

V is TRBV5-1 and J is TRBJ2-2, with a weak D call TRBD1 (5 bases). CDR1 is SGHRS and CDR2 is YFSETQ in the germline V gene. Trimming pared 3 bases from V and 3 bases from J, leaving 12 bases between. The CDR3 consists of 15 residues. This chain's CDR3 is CASSSRVGDTGELFF. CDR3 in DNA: TGCGCCAGCAGCTCCCGGGTAGGGGACACCGGGGAGCTGTTTTTT.

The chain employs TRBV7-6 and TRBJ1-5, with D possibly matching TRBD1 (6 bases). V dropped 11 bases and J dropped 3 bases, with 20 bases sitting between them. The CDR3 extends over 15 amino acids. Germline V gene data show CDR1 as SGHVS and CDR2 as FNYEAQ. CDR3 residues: CASSPNGQNNQPQHF. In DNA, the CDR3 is TGTGCCTCCAGCCCAAACGGACAGAACAATCAGCCCCAGCATTTT.

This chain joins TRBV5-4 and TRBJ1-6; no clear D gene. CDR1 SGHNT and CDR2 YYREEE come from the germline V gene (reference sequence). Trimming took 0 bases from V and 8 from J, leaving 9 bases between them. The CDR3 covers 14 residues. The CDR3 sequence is CASSLDQAHSPLHF. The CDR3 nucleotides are TGTGCCAGCAGCTTGGACCAAGCACATTCACCCCTCCACTTT.

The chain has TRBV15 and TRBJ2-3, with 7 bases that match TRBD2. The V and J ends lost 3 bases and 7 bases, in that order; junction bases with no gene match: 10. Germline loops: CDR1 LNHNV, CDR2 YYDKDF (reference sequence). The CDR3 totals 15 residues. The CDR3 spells CATSSAGEGRYTQYF. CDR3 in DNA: TGTGCCACCAGCAGTGCTGGGGAGGGCCGCTATACGCAGTATTTT.

The chain's CDR3 is CASSGTSGRFNEQFF. The CDR3 nucleotides read TGTGCCAGCAGTGGGACTAGCGGGAGGTTCAATGAGCAGTTCTTC. The chain employs TRBV2 and TRBJ2-1; 14 positions agree with TRBD2. V lost 4 bases to trimming and J lost 6 bases; unmatched junction nucleotides: 2. In germline, CDR1 is SNHLY, CDR2 FYNNEI. CDR3 length equals 15 residues.

The CDR3, as DNA: TGTGCCAGCAGACAGGGATCGATCTACGAGCAGTACTTC. Translation: CASRQGSIYEQYF. This chain joins TRBV6-1 and TRBJ2-7; D is perhaps TRBD1 (6 bases). This CDR3 comprises 13 residues. Per the germline V gene, CDR1 is MNHNS and CDR2 is SASEGT. V was pared by 6 bases and J by 3 bases, with 12 bases between.

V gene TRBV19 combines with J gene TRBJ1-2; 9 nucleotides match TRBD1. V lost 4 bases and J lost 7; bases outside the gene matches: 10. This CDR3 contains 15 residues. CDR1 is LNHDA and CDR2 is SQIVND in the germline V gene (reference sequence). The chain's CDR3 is CASSRPGQGLSGYTF. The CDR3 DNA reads TGTGCCAGTAGTAGACCGGGACAGGGTCTGAGTGGCTACACCTTC. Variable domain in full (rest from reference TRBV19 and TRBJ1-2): DGGITQSPKYLFRKEGQNVTLSCEQNLNHDAMYWYRQDPGQGLRLIYYSQIVNDFQKGDIAEGYSVSREKKESFPLTVTSAQKNPTAFYLCASSRPGQGLSGYTFGSGTRLTVV.

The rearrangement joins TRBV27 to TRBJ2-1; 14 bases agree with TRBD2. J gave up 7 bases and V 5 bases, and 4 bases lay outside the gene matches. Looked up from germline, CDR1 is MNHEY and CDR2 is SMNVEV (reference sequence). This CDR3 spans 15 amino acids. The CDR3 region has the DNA TGTGCCAGCAGTCGTCGGACTAGCGGGAGGAATGAGCAGTTCTTC. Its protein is CASSRRTSGRNEQFF.

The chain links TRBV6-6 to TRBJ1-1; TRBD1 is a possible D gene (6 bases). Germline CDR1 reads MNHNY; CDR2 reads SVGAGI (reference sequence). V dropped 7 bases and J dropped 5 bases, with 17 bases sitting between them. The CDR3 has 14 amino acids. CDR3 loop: CASTNAGAKTEAFF. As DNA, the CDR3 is TGTGCCAGCACCAACGCAGGGGCCAAGACTGAAGCTTTCTTT.

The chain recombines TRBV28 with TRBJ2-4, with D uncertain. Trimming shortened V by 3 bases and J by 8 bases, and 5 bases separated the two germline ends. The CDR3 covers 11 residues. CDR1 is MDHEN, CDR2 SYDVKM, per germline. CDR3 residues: CASSFRDIQYF. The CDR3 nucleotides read TGTGCCAGCAGTTTCCGGGACATTCAGTACTTC.

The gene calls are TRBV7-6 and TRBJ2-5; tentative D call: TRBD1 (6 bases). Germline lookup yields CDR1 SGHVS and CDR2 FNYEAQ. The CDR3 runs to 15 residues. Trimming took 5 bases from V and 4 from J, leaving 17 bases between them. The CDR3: CASSPTGWDRETQYF. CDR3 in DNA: TGTGCCAGCAGCCCTACAGGGTGGGATAGAGAGACCCAGTACTTC.

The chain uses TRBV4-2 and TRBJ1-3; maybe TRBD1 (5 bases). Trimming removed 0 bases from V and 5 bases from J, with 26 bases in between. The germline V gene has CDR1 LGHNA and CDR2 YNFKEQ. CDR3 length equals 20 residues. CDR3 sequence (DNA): TGTGCCAGCAGCCAAGAACCCACGCCGGCCATGGGAGGGGCTAGAAACACCATATATTTT. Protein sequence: CASSQEPTPAMGGARNTIYF.

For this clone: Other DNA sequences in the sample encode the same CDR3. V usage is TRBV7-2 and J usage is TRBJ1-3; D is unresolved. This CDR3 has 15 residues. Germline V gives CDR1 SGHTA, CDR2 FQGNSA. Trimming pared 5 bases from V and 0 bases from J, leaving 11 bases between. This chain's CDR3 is CASSRGSSSGNTIYF. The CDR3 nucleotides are TGTGCCAGCAGCCGGGGTAGCAGCTCTGGAAACACCATATATTTT.

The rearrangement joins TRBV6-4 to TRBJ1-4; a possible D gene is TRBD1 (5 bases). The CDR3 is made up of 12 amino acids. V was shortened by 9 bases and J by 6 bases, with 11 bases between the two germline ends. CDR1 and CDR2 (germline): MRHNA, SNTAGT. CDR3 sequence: CARHDSHEKLFF. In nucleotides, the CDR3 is TGTGCCAGACACGACAGCCATGAAAAACTGTTTTTT.

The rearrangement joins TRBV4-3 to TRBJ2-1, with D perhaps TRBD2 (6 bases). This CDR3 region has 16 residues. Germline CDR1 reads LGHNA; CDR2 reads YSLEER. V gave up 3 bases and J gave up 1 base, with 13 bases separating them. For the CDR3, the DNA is TGCGCCAGCAGCCAGAGGGGCGGGGTTTCCTACAATGAGCAGTTCTTC. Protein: CASSQRGGVSYNEQFF.

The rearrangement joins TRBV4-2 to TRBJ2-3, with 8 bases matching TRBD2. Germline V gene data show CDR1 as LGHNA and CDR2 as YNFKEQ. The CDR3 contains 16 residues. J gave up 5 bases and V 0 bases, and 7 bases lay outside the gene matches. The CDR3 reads CASSQDPGLAQDTQYF. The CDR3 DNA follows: TGTGCCAGCAGCCAAGATCCCGGACTAGCACAAGATACGCAGTATTTT.